This entry describes one T cell receptor (beta chain). The sample comes from a study of blood T cell repertoires in COVID-19. Study-level background: Specimens from acute and convalescent COVID-19 originated in the United States, Italy and Spain. T cells, B-cell-depleted T cells, or PBMCs provided the cDNA or gDNA that served as material.

Those who participated ranged in age from about 18 to 89 years and resided in about two dozen US areas. Which cohort a participant joined came from the clinical history participants gave. Sequencing was performed with immunoSEQ multiplex PCR; in TCRdb, only in-frame clones are kept and a portion is missing. The sample has roughly 160,000 clones, around three quarters seen once. What was sequenced was PBMCs or T cells enriched from blood (not recorded which). This clonotype was obtained from a woman in her sixties or seventies in a cohort exposed to, infected with or recovered from COVID-19 (not recorded which).

The CDR3 is CASSIRIWPDQGQPQHF. The DNA for the CDR3 is TGTGCCAGTAGTATCAGGATATGGCCCGACCAAGGTCAGCCCCAGCATTTT. This chain links TRBV19 with TRBJ1-5; D gene ambiguous. Germline V gene data show CDR1 as LNHDA and CDR2 as SQIVND (reference sequence). The CDR3 has 17 amino acids. V shed 3 bases and J shed 6 bases, with 21 bases lying between them.